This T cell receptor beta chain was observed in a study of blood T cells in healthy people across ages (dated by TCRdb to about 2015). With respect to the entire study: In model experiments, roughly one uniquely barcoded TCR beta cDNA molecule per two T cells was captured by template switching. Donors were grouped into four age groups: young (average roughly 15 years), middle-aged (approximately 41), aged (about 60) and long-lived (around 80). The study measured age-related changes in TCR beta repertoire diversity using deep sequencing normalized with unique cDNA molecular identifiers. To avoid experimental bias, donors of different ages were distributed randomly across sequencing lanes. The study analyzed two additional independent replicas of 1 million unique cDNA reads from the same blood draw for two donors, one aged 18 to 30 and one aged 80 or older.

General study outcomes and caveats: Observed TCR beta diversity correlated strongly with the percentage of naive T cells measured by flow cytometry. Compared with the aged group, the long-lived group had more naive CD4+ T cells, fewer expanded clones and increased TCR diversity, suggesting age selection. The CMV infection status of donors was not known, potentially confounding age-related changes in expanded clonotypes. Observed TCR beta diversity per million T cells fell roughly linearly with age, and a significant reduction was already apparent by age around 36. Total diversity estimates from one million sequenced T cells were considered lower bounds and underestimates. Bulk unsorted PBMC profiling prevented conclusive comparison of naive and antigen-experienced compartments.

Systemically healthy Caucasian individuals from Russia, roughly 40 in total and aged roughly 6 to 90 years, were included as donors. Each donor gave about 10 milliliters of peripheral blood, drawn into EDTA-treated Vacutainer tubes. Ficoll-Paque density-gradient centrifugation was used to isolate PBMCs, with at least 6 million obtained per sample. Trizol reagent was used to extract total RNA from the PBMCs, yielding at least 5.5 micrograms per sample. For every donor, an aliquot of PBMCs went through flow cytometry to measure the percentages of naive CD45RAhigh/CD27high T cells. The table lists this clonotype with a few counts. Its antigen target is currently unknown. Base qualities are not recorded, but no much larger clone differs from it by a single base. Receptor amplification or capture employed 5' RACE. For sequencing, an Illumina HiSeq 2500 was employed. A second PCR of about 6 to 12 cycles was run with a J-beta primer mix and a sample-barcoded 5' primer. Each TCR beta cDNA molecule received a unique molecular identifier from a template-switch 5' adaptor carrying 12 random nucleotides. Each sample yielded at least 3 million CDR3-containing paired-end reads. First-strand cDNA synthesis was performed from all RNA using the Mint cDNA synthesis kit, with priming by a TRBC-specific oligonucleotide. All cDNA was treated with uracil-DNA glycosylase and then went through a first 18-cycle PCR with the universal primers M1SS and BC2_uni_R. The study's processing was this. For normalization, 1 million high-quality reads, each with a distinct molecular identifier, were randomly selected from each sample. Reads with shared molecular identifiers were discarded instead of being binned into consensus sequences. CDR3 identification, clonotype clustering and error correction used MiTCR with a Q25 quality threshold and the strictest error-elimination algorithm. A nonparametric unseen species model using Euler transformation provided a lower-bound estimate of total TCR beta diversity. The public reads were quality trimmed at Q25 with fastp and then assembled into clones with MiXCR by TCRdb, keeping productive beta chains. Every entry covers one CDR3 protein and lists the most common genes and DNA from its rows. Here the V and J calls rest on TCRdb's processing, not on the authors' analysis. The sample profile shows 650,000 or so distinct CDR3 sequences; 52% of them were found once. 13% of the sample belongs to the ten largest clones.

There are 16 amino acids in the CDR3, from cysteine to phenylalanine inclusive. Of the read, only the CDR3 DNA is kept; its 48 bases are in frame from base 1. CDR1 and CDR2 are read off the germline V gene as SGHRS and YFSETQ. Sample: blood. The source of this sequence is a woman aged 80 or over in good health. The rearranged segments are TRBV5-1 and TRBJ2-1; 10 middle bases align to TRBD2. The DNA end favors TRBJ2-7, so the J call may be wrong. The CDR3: CASSLGTSGSYNEQYF. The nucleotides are TGCGCCAGCAGCTTGGGGACTAGCGGTTCCTACAATGAGCAGTACTTC.